One sample yielded the 10 T cell receptor beta chains listed below, sequenced in a study of T cell repertoires in cytomegalovirus infection. Using its own MiXCR run on the reads, TCRdb lists one record per CDR3 protein. The sample lists around 330,000 distinct CDR3 sequences, roughly 16% occurring once. The sample consisted of PBMCs. The receptors come from a human donor in good health (CMV status not recorded). Some clones in this sample may be carry-over from other donors' samples.

There are many counts of this clonotype. The chain joins TRBV27 to TRBJ2-1, with 7 bases identical to TRBD1. The V gene's germline CDR1 is MNHEY and CDR2 SMNVEV (reference sequence). This CDR3 comprises 13 residues. The V gene end was trimmed by 6 bases and the J gene end by 5 bases; junction bases not matched to a gene: 4. The DNA of the CDR3 is TGTGCCAGCAGCCGGGACAGAGACAATGAGCAGTTCTTC. Its protein is CASSRDRDNEQFF.

This clonotype was counted at least ten times. This rearrangement joins TRBV6-2 or TRBV6-3 to TRBJ2-4; D may match TRBD1 or TRBD2 (5 bases each). Trimming took 3 bases from V and 1 from J, leaving 22 bases between them. This CDR3 has 19 residues. Germline CDR1 reads MNHEY; CDR2 reads SVGEGT. CDR3 bases: TGTGCCAGCAGTTATTTTTGGGGGATACCGTCTCTGGCCAAAAACATTCAGTACTTC. Translating gives CASSYFWGIPSLAKNIQYF.

V usage is TRBV20-1 and J usage is TRBJ2-5; 7 positions match TRBD2. Germline CDR1 reads DFQATT; CDR2 reads SNEGSKA (reference sequence). The CDR3 runs to 12 residues. V lost 7 bases and J lost 4; bases outside the gene matches: 6. The CDR3 coding sequence is TGCAGTGTCCCCGGGGGGTTAGAGACCCAGTACTTC. Its translation: CSVPGGLETQYF.

The chain couples TRBV27 to TRBJ2-7; weak D call: TRBD2 (5 bases). Germline CDR1 reads MNHEY; CDR2 reads SMNVEV (reference sequence). The CDR3 consists of 15 residues. V lost 5 bases to trimming and J lost 2 bases, with 16 bases between them. DNA of the CDR3: TGTGCCAGCAGTCCAGTCGGGGTTCTACCCTACGAGCAGTACTTC. Translating it yields CASSPVGVLPYEQYF.

The chain has TRBV5-1 and TRBJ2-1, with 11 bases that match TRBD2. V dropped 0 bases and J dropped 7; count of bases not matched to a gene: 9. CDR1 is SGHRS and CDR2 is YFSETQ in the germline V gene. The CDR3 covers 17 residues. CDR3 amino acids: CASSLEVIAGGLNEQFF. CDR3 nucleotide sequence: TGCGCCAGCAGCTTGGAAGTTATAGCGGGGGGGCTGAATGAGCAGTTCTTC.

A few counts support this clonotype. V gene TRBV4-2 combines with J gene TRBJ1-6; D ambiguous. This CDR3 comprises 16 residues. Germline V gene lookup returns CDR1 LGHNA and CDR2 YNFKEQ. Trimming left V 0 bases short and J 4 bases short, with 10 bases between. The CDR3 loop reads CASSQESSSYNSPLHF. As DNA, the CDR3 is TGTGCCAGCAGCCAAGAGTCGTCATCGTATAATTCACCCCTCCACTTT.

Only a few counts were recorded for this clonotype. The chain carries TRBV20-1 and TRBJ1-6; maybe TRBD1 (5 bases). The V end lost 6 bases, the J end lost 0 bases, and 18 bases lay between the germline ends. Germline V gives CDR1 DFQATT, CDR2 SNEGSKA (reference sequence). The CDR3 runs to 17 residues. The CDR3 here is CSAGGDATSSYNSPLHF. CDR3 sequence (DNA): TGCAGTGCCGGGGGGGATGCTACTAGCTCCTATAATTCACCCCTCCACTTT.

The rearrangement links TRBV2 to TRBJ1-5; TRBD1 is a possible D gene (5 bases). Germline V gene data show CDR1 as SNHLY and CDR2 as FYNNEI. The CDR3 is made up of 15 amino acids. V shed 5 bases and J shed 0 bases, with 11 bases lying between them. In nucleotides, the CDR3 is TGTGCCAGCAGTTTCCGGGACTATAGCAATCAGCCCCAGCATTTT. Its translation: CASSFRDYSNQPQHF. Supplemented by reference TRBV2 and TRBJ1-5, the full variable domain reads EPEVTQTPSHQVTQMGQEVILRCVPISNHLYFYWYRQILGQKVEFLVSFYNNEISEKSEIFDDQFSVERPDGSNFTLKIRSTKLEDSAMYFCASSFRDYSNQPQHFGDGTRLSIL.

The chain has TRBV9 and TRBJ2-1; 7 nucleotides line up with TRBD1. Trimming removed 0 bases from V and 6 bases from J; junction bases left unmatched: 6. Germline V CDR1 and CDR2: SGDLS, YYNGEE. This CDR3 spans 15 amino acids. CDR3 sequence (DNA): TGTGCCAGCAGCGTAGCCCCAACAGGGGTCAATGAGCAGTTCTTC. It encodes CASSVAPTGVNEQFF.

The rearrangement joins TRBV28 to TRBJ1-2; possibly TRBD1 for D (5 bases). CDR1 MDHEN and CDR2 SYDVKM come from the germline V gene. This CDR3 has 14 residues. Trimming cost V 3 bases and J 8 bases, with 16 bases left between them. The chain's CDR3 is CASSFGALRGGYTF. CDR3 in DNA: TGTGCCAGCAGTTTTGGGGCCCTCCGAGGGGGCTACACCTTC.